One and the same sample provided the 4 T cell receptor beta chains below, sequenced in a study of Graves' ophthalmopathy and Graves' hyperthyroidism. TCR beta CDR3 regions were amplified from RNA transcripts. Amplification began with first-round RT-PCR using HTBI primers, then second-round multiplex PCR was performed. TCRdb re-called the multiplex PCR reads through MiXCR, storing one row per CDR3 protein. The sample records 500,000 to 600,000 distinct CDR3 sequences, 35% to 45% being singletons. The specimen sequenced was peripheral blood or thyroid tissue (not recorded which). These receptors all come from an adult man with Graves' hyperthyroidism.

This clonotype occurred many times. The chain joins TRBV7-9 to TRBJ2-5; D may be TRBD1 (5 bases). The CDR3 extends over 13 amino acids. In germline, CDR1 is SEHNR, CDR2 FQNEAQ (reference sequence). The germline V and J ends were trimmed by 5 bases and 4 bases, with 11 bases remaining between them. The CDR3 nucleotides are TGTGCCAGCAGCGGAGCTGGGGCAGAGACCCAGTACTTC. The encoded protein is CASSGAGAETQYF.

The chain uses TRBV10-3 and TRBJ1-6; possibly TRBD1 for D (6 bases). CDR3 length equals 16 residues. V was clipped by 0 bases and J by 13 bases, with 19 bases between them. Germline CDR1 and CDR2: ENHRY and SYGVKD. The CDR3 nucleotides read TGTGCCATCAGTGAGTCGAACGGGGGGCTCAATCAGCCCCTCCACTTT. Protein sequence: CAISESNGGLNQPLHF.

This clonotype has only one observation. A much larger clone sits a single nucleotide away, making a read error possible. The chain joins TRBV11-1 to TRBJ2-7, with D possibly TRBD1 on 5 matching bases. CDR1 and CDR2 from the germline V gene are SGHAT and FQDESV (reference sequence). The CDR3 covers 15 residues. The CDR3 coding sequence is TGCGCCAGCAGCCAAGTGGGGCCAGGCGCCTACGAGCAGTACTTC. Translation: CASSQVGPGAYEQYF.

The genes are TRBV19 and TRBJ2-3; 8 bases match TRBD2. Losses at the gene ends were 6 bases for V and 5 bases for J; bases not matched to a gene: 7. This CDR3 region has 14 residues. In germline, CDR1 is LNHDA, CDR2 SQIVND (reference sequence). CDR3 nucleotide sequence: TGTGCCAGTAGGGCGGGGGGCGGAGAAGATACGCAGTATTTT. Its protein is CASRAGGGEDTQYF.